The clone carrying this T cell receptor (beta chain) was detected ten times or more. Its antigen remains unknown. Axillary draining lymph nodes of breast cancer patients supplied the node samples. MiXCR, applied by TCRdb to the multiplex PCR reads, yields one record per CDR3 protein. This repertoire shows hundreds of thousands of distinct CDR3 sequences, 32% found once; its top ten account for 1.4%. The sample originates from a study of breast tumors, draining lymph nodes, adjacent tissues. Study-wide results and caveats: Tumor repertoires ranked between lymph nodes and nontumor tissue in diversity, with V and J gene preferences. Luminal-like breast cancer showed significantly greater tumor-nontumor repertoire similarity than basal-like breast cancer did.

Trimming cost V 4 bases and J 7 bases, with 14 bases left between them. This CDR3 comprises 14 residues. Germline V gives CDR1 MNHEY, CDR2 SVGAGI. The clonotype comes from a female donor with breast cancer. Some clones in this sample may be carry-over from other donors' samples. The sequenced sample consisted of axillary lymph node tissue. The rearrangement uses TRBV6-5 and TRBJ1-5; possible D gene TRBD1, 5 bases. CDR3 in amino acids: CASSLRGTGQPQHF. The CDR3 DNA sequence: TGTGCCAGCAGTTTGAGGGGAACCGGCCAGCCCCAGCATTTT.